Listed below are T cell receptor beta chains from one sample, sequenced in a study of neurological immune-mediated disorders. In TCRdb, the 5' RACE reads were re-called with MiXCR into one record per CDR3 protein. Of roughly 50,000 distinct CDR3 sequences listed, 3.5% to 5.5% were seen once; the top ten hold 5.7%. The sequenced sample was PBMCs. These receptors were taken from a woman aged 55-70 years with multiple sclerosis. Both conserved end residues are part of each CDR3. D genes are given only for firm matches. Clone size appears in some rows only: once, few, many, or a class for an expanded clone.

j_gene: TRBJ1-2
d_gene: -
v_gene: TRBV29-1
abundance: many
CDR3aa: CSVDRGVYGYTF
CDR3nt: TGCAGCGTTGATCGGGGGGTCTATGGCTACACCTTC

j_gene: TRBJ1-2
d_gene: TRBD1
v_gene: TRBV20-1
abundance: many
CDR3aa: CSARDRVIYTF
CDR3nt: TGCAGTGCGAGAGACAGGGTTATCTACACCTTC

j_gene: TRBJ1-5
d_gene: -
v_gene: TRBV10-3
abundance: few
CDR3aa: CAISESGGAGYPQHF
CDR3nt: TGTGCCATCAGTGAGTCGGGGGGCGCGGGATATCCCCAGCATTTT

j_gene: TRBJ1-6
d_gene: TRBD1
v_gene: TRBV20-1
abundance: many
CDR3aa: CSAGRDRDSPLHF
CDR3nt: TGCAGTGCTGGACGGGACAGGGATTCACCCCTCCACTTT

j_gene: TRBJ1-5
d_gene: -
v_gene: TRBV4-3
abundance: many
CDR3aa: CASSQDNRITNQPQNF
CDR3nt: TGCGCCAGCAGCCAAGATAACAGAATTACCAATCAGCCCCAGAATTTT

j_gene: TRBJ2-3
d_gene: TRBD2
v_gene: TRBV20-1
abundance: many
CDR3aa: CSAGSGGVDTQYF
CDR3nt: TGCAGTGCTGGTAGCGGGGGAGTAGATACGCAGTATTTT

j_gene: TRBJ2-7
d_gene: -
v_gene: TRBV5-1
abundance: many
CDR3aa: CASSPAGFGEQYF
CDR3nt: TGCGCCAGCAGCCCGGCCGGGTTTGGGGAGCAGTACTTC

j_gene: TRBJ2-5
d_gene: TRBD2
v_gene: TRBV7-2
abundance: -
CDR3aa: CASSNSGGPVVAQYF
CDR3nt: TGTGCCAGCAGCAATAGCGGGGGCCCCGTGGTGGCCCAGTACTTC

j_gene: TRBJ2-3
d_gene: -
v_gene: TRBV20-1
abundance: -
CDR3aa: CSASRGGGADTQYF
CDR3nt: TGCAGTGCTAGCAGGGGCGGCGGGGCAGATACGCAGTATTTT

j_gene: TRBJ2-3
d_gene: TRBD2
v_gene: TRBV11-2
abundance: few
CDR3aa: CASSFDRSSGRLADTQYF
CDR3nt: TGTGCCAGCAGCTTCGACCGGAGTAGCGGGAGACTCGCAGATACGCAGTATTTT

j_gene: TRBJ2-2
d_gene: -
v_gene: TRBV20-1
abundance: many
CDR3aa: CSARGAAWTGELFF
CDR3nt: TGCAGTGCTAGAGGAGCAGCGTGGACCGGGGAGCTGTTTTTT

j_gene: TRBJ1-2
d_gene: -
v_gene: TRBV6-1
abundance: many
CDR3aa: CASSEALYGNQRGYTF
CDR3nt: TGTGCCAGCAGTGAAGCGCTTTATGGGAACCAGCGTGGCTACACCTTC

j_gene: TRBJ1-1
d_gene: TRBD1
v_gene: TRBV20-1
abundance: many
CDR3aa: CSANEGGPTEAFF
CDR3nt: TGCAGTGCTAACGAAGGGGGCCCCACTGAAGCTTTCTTT

j_gene: TRBJ2-1
d_gene: -
v_gene: TRBV25-1
abundance: many
CDR3aa: CASSTSAPEQFF
CDR3nt: TGTGCCAGCAGTACCTCCGCGCCTGAGCAGTTCTTC

j_gene: TRBJ2-1
d_gene: -
v_gene: TRBV7-2
abundance: many
CDR3aa: CASTTTYYNEQFF
CDR3nt: TGTGCCAGCACCACTACTTACTACAATGAGCAGTTCTTC

j_gene: TRBJ1-5
d_gene: -
v_gene: TRBV21-1
abundance: many
CDR3aa: CASSKGLTTLGNQPQNF
CDR3nt: TGTGCCAGCAGCAAAGGTCTGACGACTCTAGGTAATCAGCCCCAGAATTTT

j_gene: TRBJ2-1
d_gene: -
v_gene: TRBV11-2
abundance: many
CDR3aa: CASLPQGRDEQFF
CDR3nt: TGTGCCAGTCTCCCCCAGGGGCGCGATGAGCAGTTCTTC

j_gene: TRBJ1-5
d_gene: -
v_gene: TRBV5-1
abundance: many
CDR3aa: CASSLEGGQPQHF
CDR3nt: TGCGCCAGCAGCTTGGAGGGTGGACAGCCCCAGCATTTT

j_gene: TRBJ1-1
d_gene: -
v_gene: TRBV5-1
abundance: many
CDR3aa: CASSIDRNTEAFF
CDR3nt: TGCGCCAGCAGCATAGACAGAAACACTGAAGCTTTCTTT

j_gene: TRBJ1-4
d_gene: -
v_gene: TRBV4-1
abundance: many
CDR3aa: CASSQEGGRTNEKLFF
CDR3nt: TGCGCCAGCAGCCAAGAGGGGGGACGGACTAATGAAAAACTGTTTTTT

j_gene: TRBJ1-2
d_gene: -
v_gene: TRBV7-8
abundance: -
CDR3aa: CASSPRTANYGYTF
CDR3nt: TGTGCCAGCAGCCCGAGGACAGCTAACTATGGCTACACCTTC

j_gene: TRBJ2-1
d_gene: TRBD2
v_gene: TRBV6-2/TRBV6-3
abundance: few
CDR3aa: CASSYGTSGDNGQFF
CDR3nt: TGTGCCAGCAGTTACGGGACTAGCGGCGACAATGGGCAGTTCTTC

j_gene: TRBJ2-7
d_gene: TRBD1
v_gene: TRBV24-1
abundance: -
CDR3aa: CATSEQGENEQYF
CDR3nt: TGTGCCACCAGTGAACAGGGGGAAAACGAGCAGTACTTC

j_gene: TRBJ1-6
d_gene: -
v_gene: TRBV7-9
abundance: medium-sized
CDR3aa: CASSLGFGSPLHF
CDR3nt: TGTGCCAGCAGCTTGGGATTCGGTTCACCCCTCCACTTT

j_gene: TRBJ2-2
d_gene: -
v_gene: TRBV7-3
abundance: many
CDR3aa: CASSPGGGTGELFF
CDR3nt: TGTGCCAGCAGCCCTGGGGGCGGCACCGGGGAGCTGTTTTTT

j_gene: TRBJ2-7
d_gene: -
v_gene: TRBV3-1
abundance: many
CDR3aa: CASSQTTGRKPYEQYF
CDR3nt: TGTGCCAGCAGCCAAACAACGGGACGGAAACCCTACGAGCAGTACTTC

j_gene: TRBJ1-1
d_gene: TRBD1
v_gene: TRBV5-1
abundance: -
CDR3aa: CASSSGQGLNTEAFF
CDR3nt: TGCGCCAGCAGCTCTGGACAGGGTTTGAACACTGAAGCTTTCTTT

j_gene: TRBJ2-5
d_gene: TRBD2
v_gene: TRBV20-1
abundance: many
CDR3aa: CSARDPAGVGETQYF
CDR3nt: TGCAGTGCTAGAGATCCGGCGGGAGTGGGGGAGACCCAGTACTTC

j_gene: TRBJ1-6
d_gene: TRBD1
v_gene: TRBV20-1
abundance: -
CDR3aa: CSAGTGGYSPLHF
CDR3nt: TGCAGCGCCGGGACAGGGGGCTATTCACCCCTCCACTTT

j_gene: TRBJ2-7
d_gene: TRBD2
v_gene: TRBV2
abundance: few
CDR3aa: CASRYLAGRSEQYF
CDR3nt: TGTGCCAGCAGGTACCTAGCGGGGAGGAGCGAGCAGTACTTC

j_gene: TRBJ2-5
d_gene: -
v_gene: TRBV6-5
abundance: -
CDR3aa: CASSYVGGFETQYF
CDR3nt: TGTGCCAGCAGTTACGTCGGGGGATTTGAGACCCAGTACTTC

j_gene: TRBJ2-6
d_gene: TRBD1
v_gene: TRBV10-3
abundance: many
CDR3aa: CAIRGTDNSGANVLTF
CDR3nt: TGTGCCATCAGAGGGACAGACAACTCTGGGGCCAACGTCCTGACTTTC

j_gene: TRBJ2-3
d_gene: -
v_gene: TRBV2
abundance: few
CDR3aa: CASSEVGRPPDTQYF
CDR3nt: TGTGCCAGCAGTGAAGTGGGCAGACCCCCAGATACGCAGTATTTT

j_gene: TRBJ2-3
d_gene: TRBD2
v_gene: TRBV7-6
abundance: many
CDR3aa: CASSTPGLAGEVGLTDTQYF
CDR3nt: TGTGCCAGCAGCACACCGGGACTAGCGGGAGAAGTAGGGTTAACAGATACGCAGTATTTT

j_gene: TRBJ1-2
d_gene: -
v_gene: TRBV20-1
abundance: many
CDR3aa: CSATPGAGRNYGYTF
CDR3nt: TGCAGTGCTACCCCAGGGGCCGGGAGGAACTATGGCTACACCTTC

j_gene: TRBJ2-3
d_gene: -
v_gene: TRBV20-1
abundance: -
CDR3aa: CSARVGRRSTDTQYF
CDR3nt: TGCAGTGCTAGAGTTGGACGCCGAAGCACAGATACGCAGTATTTT

j_gene: TRBJ1-1
d_gene: -
v_gene: TRBV11-3
abundance: -
CDR3aa: CASSILPGDGGSEAFF
CDR3nt: TGTGCCAGCAGCATACTTCCCGGGGATGGGGGGTCTGAAGCTTTCTTT

j_gene: TRBJ2-2
d_gene: TRBD2
v_gene: TRBV12-3/TRBV12-4
abundance: few
CDR3aa: CASRNVAGVWGELFF
CDR3nt: TGTGCCAGCAGAAACGTAGCGGGAGTCTGGGGGGAGCTGTTTTTT

j_gene: TRBJ2-5
d_gene: TRBD2
v_gene: TRBV6-5
abundance: few
CDR3aa: CASNSAGSETQYF
CDR3nt: TGTGCCAGCAACTCAGCGGGGTCCGAGACCCAGTACTTC

j_gene: TRBJ1-1
d_gene: -
v_gene: TRBV20-1
abundance: many
CDR3aa: CSARDYSSPDTEAFF
CDR3nt: TGCAGTGCTAGAGACTACTCCAGTCCTGACACTGAAGCTTTCTTT

j_gene: TRBJ2-7
d_gene: -
v_gene: TRBV7-9
abundance: many
CDR3aa: CASSLGGPYEQYF
CDR3nt: TGTGCCAGCAGCTTAGGGGGTCCCTACGAGCAGTACTTC

j_gene: TRBJ2-4
d_gene: -
v_gene: TRBV6-5
abundance: many
CDR3aa: CASSSVRQLAKNIQYF
CDR3nt: TGTGCCAGCAGTTCTGTAAGACAGCTAGCCAAAAACATTCAGTACTTC

j_gene: TRBJ2-1
d_gene: TRBD2
v_gene: TRBV7-2
abundance: -
CDR3aa: CASSFPGRAGSVGQFF
CDR3nt: TGTGCCAGCAGCTTCCCAGGTAGAGCGGGGTCGGTGGGGCAGTTCTTC

j_gene: TRBJ2-1
d_gene: -
v_gene: TRBV10-3
abundance: many
CDR3aa: CATGAPGRNEQFF
CDR3nt: TGTGCCACCGGAGCCCCGGGAAGGAATGAGCAGTTCTTC

j_gene: TRBJ2-7
d_gene: -
v_gene: TRBV20-1
abundance: many
CDR3aa: CSAWGRYEQYF
CDR3nt: TGCAGTGCTTGGGGGCGGTACGAGCAGTACTTC

j_gene: TRBJ1-2
d_gene: -
v_gene: TRBV7-8
abundance: many
CDR3aa: CASSTDRSGGYTF
CDR3nt: TGTGCCAGCAGCACAGACAGGTCGGGGGGCTACACCTTC

j_gene: TRBJ2-4
d_gene: TRBD2
v_gene: TRBV20-1
abundance: many
CDR3aa: CSAGGVAKNIQYF
CDR3nt: TGCAGCGCGGGGGGGGTGGCCAAAAACATTCAGTACTTC

j_gene: TRBJ1-1
d_gene: -
v_gene: TRBV3-1
abundance: many
CDR3aa: CASSQESRNTEAFF
CDR3nt: TGTGCCAGCAGCCAAGAGAGTCGAAACACTGAAGCTTTCTTT

j_gene: TRBJ2-1
d_gene: -
v_gene: TRBV5-4
abundance: many
CDR3aa: CASSLGLSVTYNEQFF
CDR3nt: TGTGCCAGCAGCTTAGGCTTATCGGTGACCTACAATGAGCAGTTCTTC

j_gene: TRBJ2-3
d_gene: -
v_gene: TRBV4-3
abundance: many
CDR3aa: CASSQMLVRDSRDTQYF
CDR3nt: TGCGCCAGCAGCCAGATGTTAGTGCGGGATAGTCGAGATACGCAGTATTTT

j_gene: TRBJ1-4
d_gene: TRBD1
v_gene: TRBV6-6
abundance: many
CDR3aa: CASQWDSHEKLFF
CDR3nt: TGTGCCAGCCAGTGGGACAGCCATGAAAAACTGTTTTTT

j_gene: TRBJ2-3
d_gene: TRBD1
v_gene: TRBV5-1
abundance: -
CDR3aa: CASSLQGQGGDTQYF
CDR3nt: TGCGCCAGCAGCCTCCAGGGACAGGGAGGAGATACGCAGTATTTT

j_gene: TRBJ1-2
d_gene: -
v_gene: TRBV15
abundance: many
CDR3aa: CATSRDDRLGYGYTF
CDR3nt: TGTGCCACCAGCAGAGATGATCGGTTGGGCTATGGCTACACCTTC

j_gene: TRBJ2-3
d_gene: -
v_gene: TRBV7-2
abundance: -
CDR3aa: CASSSPTMSKDTQYF
CDR3nt: TGTGCCAGCAGCTCGCCGACTATGAGCAAAGATACGCAGTATTTT

j_gene: TRBJ2-3
d_gene: -
v_gene: TRBV9
abundance: -
CDR3aa: CASSVGRGTDTQYF
CDR3nt: TGTGCCAGCAGCGTTGGACGGGGCACAGATACGCAGTATTTT

j_gene: TRBJ1-4
d_gene: -
v_gene: TRBV4-3
abundance: many
CDR3aa: CASSQVTAGNEKLFF
CDR3nt: TGCGCCAGCAGCCAAGTAACGGCAGGGAATGAAAAACTGTTTTTT

j_gene: TRBJ2-3
d_gene: TRBD2
v_gene: TRBV4-3
abundance: -
CDR3aa: CASSQEGQRETDTQYF
CDR3nt: TGCGCCAGCAGCCAAGAGGGGCAGCGGGAGACAGATACGCAGTATTTT

j_gene: TRBJ2-3
d_gene: -
v_gene: TRBV7-2
abundance: many
CDR3aa: CASSRLGDTDTQYF
CDR3nt: TGTGCCAGCAGCCGCCTCGGGGATACAGATACGCAGTATTTT